What follows are 21 T cell receptor beta chains derived from one specimen sequenced in a study of blood T cell repertoires in COVID-19 (dated by TCRdb to 2019 to 2021). The library came from the immunoSEQ multiplex PCR assay. TCRdb retrieved this table from immuneACCESS and kept in-frame rearrangements only. Not all clones are present; in checked studies, unresolved V genes account for under half, and no reason is known for the remainder. In all, the sample holds around 63,000 clones, and roughly nine tenths of those were seen once. Roughly 18% of the sample belongs to the ten largest clones. The material sequenced was peripheral blood. The receptors shown here come from a woman aged 60-75 years with COVID-19, enrolled during active disease.

The chain carries TRBV2 and TRBJ2-7; the D gene is possibly TRBD1 (5 bases). This CDR3 spans 13 amino acids. The ends were cut back, 10 bases at V and 3 bases at J, with 16 bases in the middle. Germline CDR1 SNHLY, CDR2 FYNNEI. CDR3 sequence: CATAAQGIYEQYF. The DNA for the CDR3 is TGTGCCACCGCCGCCCAGGGTATCTACGAGCAGTACTTC. Full variable domain (outside the CDR3, taken from reference TRBV2 and TRBJ2-7): EPEVTQTPSHQVTQMGQEVILRCVPISNHLYFYWYRQILGQKVEFLVSFYNNEISEKSEIFDDQFSVERPDGSNFTLKIRSTKLEDSAMYFCATAAQGIYEQYFGPGTRLTVT.

This chain uses TRBV19 with TRBJ2-7; the match to TRBD1 covers 7 bases. Germline V gene data show CDR1 as LNHDA and CDR2 as SQIVND (reference sequence). The CDR3 is 15 residues long. Trimming cost V 3 bases and J 7 bases; bases outside gene matches: 12. The CDR3 spells CASSITARGFREQYF. CDR3 DNA: TGTGCCAGTAGTATCACGGCCAGGGGGTTCCGGGAGCAGTACTTC.

This chain uses TRBV19 with TRBJ2-7; 10 nucleotides align to TRBD1. V was clipped by 8 bases and J by 2 bases; unmatched bases: 6. CDR1 is LNHDA and CDR2 is SQIVND in the germline V gene (reference sequence). There are 14 residues in the CDR3. CDR3 sequence: CASHTGTGAYEQYF. CDR3 nucleotides: TGTGCCAGTCACACCGGGACAGGGGCCTACGAGCAGTACTTC.

The genes are TRBV14 and TRBJ2-3; possibly TRBD2 for D (6 bases). Trimming shortened V by 4 bases and J by 4 bases, and 18 bases separated the two germline ends. Germline-derived CDR1 and CDR2 are SGHDN and FVKESK. The CDR3 length is 16 residues. The CDR3 DNA reads as TGTGCCAGCAGCCTCTCTAGCGCCCTCGGTTCAGATACGCAGTATTTT. This gives the protein CASSLSSALGSDTQYF. Complete variable domain (other parts from reference TRBV14 and TRBJ2-3): EAGVTQFPSHSVIEKGQTVTLRCDPISGHDNLYWYRRVMGKEIKFLLHFVKESKQDESGMPNNRFLAERTGGTYSTLKVQPAELEDSGVYFCASSLSSALGSDTQYFGPGTRLTVL.

This chain joins TRBV7-6 and TRBJ1-6; possibly TRBD1 for D (5 bases). CDR3 length: 18 amino acids. The V end lost 0 bases, the J end lost 5 bases, and 17 bases lay between the germline ends. Germline V lookup: CDR1 SGHVS, CDR2 FNYEAQ. CDR3 protein: CASSLALQGASNNSPLHF. The CDR3 DNA reads TGTGCCAGCAGCTTAGCTTTGCAGGGTGCATCCAATAATTCACCCCTCCACTTT.

The rearrangement links TRBV6-6 to TRBJ1-4; 8 bases line up with TRBD1. Trimming at V came to 0 bases and at J to 8 bases, leaving 5 bases not matched to a gene. Germline loops: CDR1 MNHNY, CDR2 SVGAGI (reference sequence). The CDR3 is 15 amino acids. The CDR3 sequence: CASSYSDRVGEKLFF. DNA of the CDR3: TGTGCCAGCAGTTACTCGGACAGGGTAGGGGAAAAACTGTTTTTT.

V is TRBV6-5 and J is TRBJ2-1, with TRBD2 matching over 13 bases. The junction had 4 bases not matched to a gene; V was cut back by 6 bases and J by 5 bases. Germline CDR1 and CDR2: MNHEY and SVGAGI. CDR3 length: 15 amino acids. Here the CDR3 reads CASRLGTSGNNEQFF. The CDR3 DNA is TGTGCCAGCAGGCTCGGGACTAGCGGGAACAATGAGCAGTTCTTC.

This clone was seen just once. The chain uses TRBV6-4 and TRBJ1-4; D gene unclear. This CDR3 has 14 amino acids. Trimming left V 6 bases short and J 5 bases short, with 13 bases between. The germline gives CDR1 MRHNA, CDR2 SNTAGT. CDR3 residues: CASRLTADNEKLFF. As DNA, the CDR3 is TGTGCCAGCAGGTTAACAGCTGACAATGAAAAACTGTTTTTT.

The chain links TRBV30 to TRBJ2-7, with TRBD1 identical over 7 bases. This CDR3 region has 11 residues. Trimming took 5 bases from V and 5 from J; bases not matched to a gene: 3. Per germline, CDR1 GTSNPN and CDR2 SVGIG (reference sequence). The CDR3 nucleotides are TGTGCCTGGTCGACAGGGAACGAGCAGTACTTC. This sequence encodes CAWSTGNEQYF. The variable domain in full, completed from reference TRBV30 and TRBJ2-7, reads SQTIHQWPATLVQPVGSPLSLECTVEGTSNPNLYWYRQAAGRGLQLLFYSVGIGQISSEVPQNLSASRPQDRQFILSSKKLLLSDSGFYLCAWSTGNEQYFGPGTRLTVT.

This sequence joins TRBV19 and TRBJ1-2; 7 bases match TRBD1. Per germline, CDR1 LNHDA and CDR2 SQIVND (reference sequence). The V and J ends lost 6 bases and 10 bases, in that order; junction bases with no gene match: 8. The CDR3 is 12 residues long. The CDR3, as DNA: TGTGCCAGTAGCAGGGACAGTCTGGCCTACACCTTC. Encoded protein: CASSRDSLAYTF.

J is TRBJ2-7 and V is TRBV25-1; the D is unclear. The CDR3 is 12 amino acids. V shed 3 bases and J shed 7 bases, with 10 bases lying between them. Per germline, CDR1 MGHDK and CDR2 SYGVNS. The CDR3 sequence is CASSDPLMEQYF. The CDR3 DNA is TGTGCCAGCAGTGATCCCCTAATGGAGCAGTACTTC.

This chain connects TRBV7-2 to TRBJ1-3; 7 bases are shared with TRBD1. Germline V lookup: CDR1 SGHTA, CDR2 FQGNSA. The CDR3 is made up of 16 amino acids. V gave up 5 bases and J gave up 0 bases; unmatched junction bases: 7. CDR3 in amino acids: CASSSSGQSSGNTIYF. The DNA for the CDR3 is TGTGCCAGCAGCAGCTCGGGACAGTCCTCTGGAAACACCATATATTTT.

This rearrangement joins TRBV24-1 to TRBJ2-2; perhaps TRBD2 as D (5 bases). The germline gives CDR1 KGHDR, CDR2 SFDVKD. The CDR3 loop spans 13 amino acids. V was cut by 12 bases and J by 6 bases, with 16 bases left in between. CDR3 loop: CAAGRARAGELFF. The CDR3 coding sequence is TGTGCCGCCGGCCGAGCGCGGGCCGGGGAGCTGTTTTTT.

The chain recombines TRBV4-2 with TRBJ2-5; 9 bases map to TRBD2. Germline assignment: CDR1 LGHNA and CDR2 YNFKEQ. The length of the CDR3 is 18 residues. After removal of 1 base from V and 4 bases from J, the junction contained 13 bases not matched to a gene. CDR3: CASSQGSSGGRVRETQYF. Written as DNA, the CDR3 is TGTGCCAGCAGCCAAGGGTCCTCGGGCGGGAGGGTTCGAGAGACCCAGTACTTC.

The V and J genes are TRBV6-6 and TRBJ2-7; TRBD2 is a possible D gene (5 bases). Germline assignment: CDR1 MNHNY and CDR2 SVGAGI (reference sequence). V lost 6 bases and J 0 bases, leaving 12 bases between the germline ends. There are 14 residues in the CDR3. The CDR3 DNA reads TGTGCCAGCAGCCCCCGAGGGCTCTCCTACGAGCAGTACTTC. It codes for CASSPRGLSYEQYF.

The CDR3 region is CASRNSGISYEQYF. The CDR3 region has the DNA TGTGCCAGCAGGAATAGCGGGATCTCCTACGAGCAGTACTTC. The chain couples TRBV6-5 to TRBJ2-7; TRBD2 agrees at 8 bases. The ends lost 6 bases at V and 0 bases at J; junction bases unmatched: 4. CDR1 MNHEY and CDR2 SVGAGI come from the germline V gene. The CDR3 totals 14 residues.

The genes are TRBV28 and TRBJ1-2, with TRBD1 as a possible D gene (6 bases). With 6 bases removed from V and 8 bases from J, the gap between germline ends came to 19 bases. Germline-derived CDR1 and CDR2 are MDHEN and SYDVKM. The length of the CDR3 is 14 residues. The CDR3: CASSPQGNYRGYTF. The CDR3 DNA reads as TGTGCCAGCAGCCCTCAGGGGAATTATAGGGGCTACACCTTC.

V usage is TRBV30 and J usage is TRBJ1-2, with TRBD1 as a possible D gene (5 bases). CDR3 length: 14 amino acids. V was clipped by 5 bases and J by 5 bases, with 18 bases between them. Germline V gives CDR1 GTSNPN, CDR2 SVGIG (reference sequence). Here the CDR3 reads CAWGATGLWYGYTF. DNA of the CDR3: TGTGCCTGGGGGGCCACAGGCCTCTGGTATGGCTACACCTTC.

The chain links TRBV20-1 to TRBJ2-3; 7 bases are shared with TRBD2. This CDR3 comprises 16 residues. The trim removed 3 bases at V and 0 bases at J, leaving 9 bases unmatched. Germline V gene sequence: CDR1 DFQATT, CDR2 SNEGSKA (reference sequence). The CDR3 DNA reads as TGCAGTGCTAGTGGCGGGAGTAAAGGAAGCACAGATACGCAGTATTTT. This encodes CSASGGSKGSTDTQYF.

This chain uses TRBV18 with TRBJ1-6, with D perhaps TRBD1 (6 bases). Germline assignment: CDR1 KGHSH and CDR2 LQKENI. The CDR3 is 15 residues long. Trimming pared 5 bases from V and 5 bases from J, leaving 13 bases between. The CDR3 region has the DNA TGTGCCAGCTCAGATCAGGGGCCAAATAATTCACCCCTCCACTTT. Translating gives CASSDQGPNNSPLHF. Full variable domain (missing parts from reference TRBV18 and TRBJ1-6): NAGVMQNPRHLVRRRGQEARLRCSPMKGHSHVYWYRQLPEEGLKFMVYLQKENIIDESGMPKERFSAEFPKEGPSILRIQQVVRGDSAAYFCASSDQGPNNSPLHFGNGTRLTVT.

The chain combines TRBV19 with TRBJ1-2; 10 bases line up with TRBD1. CDR1 is LNHDA, CDR2 SQIVND, per germline (reference sequence). Trimming at V came to 9 bases and at J to 1 base, leaving 8 bases not matched to a gene. The CDR3 is 15 amino acids. The CDR3 nucleotides read TGTGCCAGCCAAAAGGACAGGGGGGTTAACTATGGCTACACCTTC. This translates into CASQKDRGVNYGYTF.